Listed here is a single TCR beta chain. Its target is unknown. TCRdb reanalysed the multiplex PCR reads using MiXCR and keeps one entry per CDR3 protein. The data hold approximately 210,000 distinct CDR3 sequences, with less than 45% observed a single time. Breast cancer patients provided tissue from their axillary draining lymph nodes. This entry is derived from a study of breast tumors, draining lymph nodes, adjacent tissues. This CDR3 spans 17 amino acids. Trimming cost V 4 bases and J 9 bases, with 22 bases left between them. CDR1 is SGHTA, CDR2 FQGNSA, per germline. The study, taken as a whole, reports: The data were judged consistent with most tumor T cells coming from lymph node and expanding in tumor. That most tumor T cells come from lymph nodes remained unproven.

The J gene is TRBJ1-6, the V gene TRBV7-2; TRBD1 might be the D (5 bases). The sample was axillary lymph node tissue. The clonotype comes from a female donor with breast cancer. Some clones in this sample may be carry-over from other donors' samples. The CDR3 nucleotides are TGTGCCAGCAGCTCCTCCAGGACTAGCGGGGGAACTTCACCCCTCCACTTT. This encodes CASSSSRTSGGTSPLHF.